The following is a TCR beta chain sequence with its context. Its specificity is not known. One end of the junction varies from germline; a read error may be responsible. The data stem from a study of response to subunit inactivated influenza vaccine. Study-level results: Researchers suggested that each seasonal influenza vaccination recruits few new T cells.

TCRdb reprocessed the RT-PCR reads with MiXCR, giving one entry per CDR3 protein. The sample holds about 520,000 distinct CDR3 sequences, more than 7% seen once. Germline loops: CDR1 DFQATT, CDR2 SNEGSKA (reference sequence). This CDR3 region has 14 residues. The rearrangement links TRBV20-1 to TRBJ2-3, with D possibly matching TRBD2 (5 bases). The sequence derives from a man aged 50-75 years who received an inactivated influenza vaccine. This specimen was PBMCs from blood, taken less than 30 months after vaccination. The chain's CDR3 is CSARAVTSTDTQYF. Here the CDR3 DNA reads TGCAGTGCCAGAGCGGTTACTAGCACAGATACGCAGTATTTT.